Sequencing of this TCR beta chain was carried out in a study of T-cell memory formation after mild COVID-19. The overall study: TCR clusters were largely donor specific.

Study outcomes and limitations: Researchers found some responding clones in pre-infection memory, a sign that cross-reactive memory joined. Clones shrinking from day 15 to 85 showed even CD4/CD8 mixes; later expanders tilted CD4+.

5'RACE with constant-segment primers yielded barcoded, UMI-tagged TCR alpha and TCR beta cDNA libraries. TCRdb fed the 5' RACE reads into MiXCR, producing one record per CDR3 protein. The sample yields a few hundred thousand distinct CDR3 sequences, approximately 21% seen once. About this clonotype: Its antigen is as yet unknown.

Sequencing used PBMCs or a T cell subset sorted from them (not recorded which). The clonotype was recovered from an adult woman who had mild COVID-19 (a few samples of this study predate the infection). Cell type and time point are not known.

The CDR3 bases are TGTGCCAGCAGTTCTACGCCCGGGACAGGGGGATCCGGGGAGCTGTTTTTT. Translated: CASSSTPGTGGSGELFF. J is TRBJ2-2 and V is TRBV27, with 11 positions matching TRBD1. The CDR3 spans 17 residues. In germline, CDR1 is MNHEY, CDR2 SMNVEV (reference sequence). V lost 4 bases to trimming and J lost 6 bases; unmatched junction nucleotides: 10.